Listed below are T cell receptor beta chains from one sample, sequenced in a study of blood T cell repertoires in COVID-19. Data came from immunoSEQ multiplex PCR; TCRdb stores just in-frame clones and leaves some out. The table lists about 530,000 clones, about 88% of them singletons. The sequenced material came from peripheral blood. These receptors were collected from a woman aged 50 to 65 with COVID-19, enrolled during active disease. CDR3s include the opening cysteine and the closing phenylalanine or tryptophan. D genes are given only for firm matches. Clone size is shown for a subset of rows, as once, few, many or a class of expanded clone.

>-|-|TRBV5-1|TRBJ1-5
CASSLTGNNQPQHF
TGCGCCAGCAGCTTGACAGGGAACAATCAGCCCCAGCATTTT
>-|-|TRBV10-3|TRBJ2-2
CAIKGGDPGELFF
TGTGCCATCAAAGGGGGAGATCCCGGGGAGCTGTTTTTT
>-|TRBD1|TRBV6-5|TRBJ1-4
CASRWTGGDEKLFF
TGTGCCAGCAGATGGACAGGGGGCGATGAAAAACTGTTTTTT
>-|TRBD2|TRBV5-1|TRBJ2-7
CASSFSGDPYEQYF
TGCGCCAGCAGCTTTAGCGGGGATCCCTACGAGCAGTACTTC
>-|TRBD1|TRBV9|TRBJ2-7
CASSEGAGPYEQYF
TGTGCCAGCAGCGAGGGGGCCGGCCCCTACGAGCAGTACTTC
>-|-|TRBV5-1|TRBJ2-2
CASSTQGTGELFF
TGCGCCAGCAGCACCCAGGGTACCGGGGAGCTGTTTTTT
>-|TRBD2|TRBV3-1/TRBV3-2|TRBJ2-3
CASSLPTGLVGADTQYF
TGTGCCAGCAGCCTTCCAACGGGACTAGTTGGGGCAGATACGCAGTATTTT
>-|-|TRBV14|TRBJ1-3
CASSQVGQDGGSGNTIYF
TGTGCCAGCAGCCAAGTCGGCCAGGACGGGGGGTCTGGAAACACCATATATTTT
>-|TRBD1|TRBV7-2|TRBJ1-1
CASGTGRNTEAFF
TGTGCCAGCGGGACAGGGCGGAACACTGAAGCTTTCTTT
>-|-|TRBV21-1|TRBJ2-1
CASSEQVVFF
TGTGCCAGCAGCGAACAGGTGGTGTTCTTC
>-|TRBD1|TRBV24-1|TRBJ2-2
CATSLFFGQGPTGELFF
TGTGCCACCAGTTTATTTTTTGGACAGGGTCCGACCGGGGAGCTGTTTTTT
>-|TRBD1|TRBV5-6|TRBJ1-3
CASSEPGTVGNTIYF
TGTGCCAGCAGCGAACCCGGGACAGTTGGAAACACCATATATTTT
>-|TRBD1|TRBV28|TRBJ2-1
CASLTTGVYNEQFF
TGTGCCAGTCTAACGACAGGGGTCTACAATGAGCAGTTCTTC
>-|TRBD2|TRBV27|TRBJ2-1
CASSLGGGVSYNEQFF
TGTGCCAGCAGTTTAGGCGGGGGGGTGTCCTACAATGAGCAGTTCTTC
>-|-|TRBV4-2|TRBJ2-7
CASSLNAAYEQYF
TGTGCCAGCAGCCTAAACGCGGCATACGAGCAGTACTTC
>once|TRBD1|TRBV10-2|TRBJ2-5
CATKWGRGQETQYF
TGCGCCACCAAATGGGGCAGGGGGCAGGAGACCCAGTACTTC
>once|TRBD2|TRBV11-3|TRBJ2-1
CASSPGTSGISEQFF
TGTGCCAGCAGCCCGGGAACTAGCGGGATAAGTGAGCAGTTCTTC
>-|-|TRBV7-2|TRBJ2-7
CASSLDRRAEQYF
TGTGCCAGCAGCCTTGACAGGCGTGCGGAGCAGTACTTC
>few|TRBD1|TRBV6-5|TRBJ1-5
CASSLRQGADQPQHF
TGTGCCAGCAGTCTCCGACAGGGGGCCGATCAGCCCCAGCATTTT
>-|TRBD2|TRBV18|TRBJ2-1
CASSQRGTYNEQFF
TGTGCCAGCTCACAGCGGGGGACTTACAATGAGCAGTTCTTC
>-|TRBD1|TRBV28|TRBJ2-7
CAAVPTGPTYEQYF
TGTGCCGCAGTTCCGACAGGGCCTACCTACGAGCAGTACTTC
>-|TRBD2|TRBV5-1|TRBJ2-7
CASSLVGTSGGAYEQYF
TGCGCCAGCAGCTTGGTGGGCACTAGCGGGGGGGCCTACGAGCAGTACTTC
>-|-|TRBV6-5|TRBJ1-3
CASVRGSGNTIYF
TGTGCCAGCGTGCGAGGCTCTGGAAACACCATATATTTT
>-|TRBD1|TRBV5-6|TRBJ1-5
CATSDRGNQPQHF
TGTGCCACTTCAGACAGGGGTAATCAGCCCCAGCATTTT
>-|-|TRBV5-6|TRBJ2-6
CASSLDHGIPGANVLTF
TGTGCCAGCAGCTTGGATCACGGTATCCCTGGGGCCAACGTCCTGACTTTC
>-|-|TRBV6-2/TRBV6-3|TRBJ1-2
CASSSASARGYGYTF
TGTGCCAGCAGCTCGGCGAGCGCGCGGGGTTATGGCTACACCTTC
>-|TRBD1|TRBV19|TRBJ1-1
CASSRDRESEAFF
TGTGCCAGTAGTAGGGACAGGGAATCTGAAGCTTTCTTT
>-|-|TRBV6-6|TRBJ2-6
CASSSRDSGANVLTF
TGTGCCAGCAGTTCCCGGGACTCTGGGGCCAACGTCCTGACTTTC
>-|-|TRBV28|TRBJ1-6
CASSLGAVTLHF
TGTGCCAGCAGTTTAGGGGCCGTGACCCTCCACTTT
>-|TRBD1|TRBV7-9|TRBJ2-4
CASSSDRGKNIQYF
TGTGCCAGCAGCTCGGACAGGGGAAAAAACATTCAGTACTTC
>-|-|TRBV27|TRBJ2-1
CASSLKGDNEQFF
TGTGCCAGCAGTTTAAAAGGAGACAATGAGCAGTTCTTC
>-|TRBD1|TRBV27|TRBJ1-4
CASSLSTGSEKLFF
TGTGCCAGCAGTTTATCGACAGGGAGTGAAAAACTGTTTTTT
>-|-|TRBV6-5|TRBJ2-7
CASSYGQRAKSYEQYF
TGTGCCAGCAGTTACGGCCAGCGGGCCAAATCCTACGAGCAGTACTTC